Sequencing of this T cell receptor (beta chain) was carried out in a study of T cell repertoires in cytomegalovirus infection. About the research overall: Matching HLA type and CMV infection were both indicated by public TCR beta signatures.

Notes on the study in general: CMV-specific TCR beta clonotypes restricted by HLA-C were the ones dominating the ex vivo response. Cumulative frequency (of public TCR beta family members) identified carriers of CMV plus the relevant HLA.

Concerning this clonotype itself: Its antigen is still unknown.

TCRdb re-derived calls from the reads in MiXCR, one entry per CDR3 protein. In the table there are about 310,000 distinct CDR3 sequences, 15% to 20% of which are singletons. Germline assignment: CDR1 LNHDA and CDR2 SQIVND (reference sequence). Trimming cost V 5 bases and J 9 bases; bases outside gene matches: 8. The CDR3 loop spans 13 amino acids. Sequencing used PBMCs. The chain has TRBV19 and TRBJ1-1, with 8 bases aligning to TRBD1. This clonotype was obtained from a human donor in good health (CMV status not recorded). Some clones in this sample may be carry-over from other donors' samples. The DNA of the CDR3 is TGTGCCAGTAGTGTAAGACAGGGGATAAAAGCTTTCTTT. Translating it yields CASSVRQGIKAFF. The full variable domain, rest sourced from reference TRBV19 and TRBJ1-1, is DGGITQSPKYLFRKEGQNVTLSCEQNLNHDAMYWYRQDPGQGLRLIYYSQIVNDFQKGDIAEGYSVSREKKESFPLTVTSAQKNPTAFYLCASSVRQGIKAFFGQGTRLTVV.